The rows below give T cell receptor beta chains drawn from one sample of a study of T cells in Graves' hyperthyroidism and ophthalmopathy. TCRdb redid the calling of the multiplex PCR reads with MiXCR, one entry per CDR3 protein. Among under 250,000 distinct CDR3 sequences, about a sixth were seen once, and the ten largest hold roughly 55%. The sequencing input was blood. The receptors originated from a woman aged 50 to 60 with Graves' hyperthyroidism. Each CDR3 is given with its conserved first and last residue. A D gene is named only where the DNA matches it firmly. Clone size appears in some rows only: once, few, many, or a class for an expanded clone.

v_gene: TRBV28
j_gene: TRBJ2-7
len: 15
d_gene: NA
abundance: many
CDR3nt: TGTGCCAGCAGTTTCTCCCCCGGCGGAGACTACGAGCAGTACTTC
CDR3aa: CASSFSPGGDYEQYF

v_gene: TRBV14
j_gene: TRBJ2-5
len: 14
d_gene: NA
abundance: few
CDR3nt: TGTGCCAGCAGCCAAGCAAGGTCGCACGAGACCCAGTACTTC
CDR3aa: CASSQARSHETQYF

v_gene: TRBV3-1
j_gene: TRBJ2-3
len: 15
d_gene: TRBD1
abundance: many
CDR3nt: TGTGCCAGCAGCGGGACAGTAACTAGCACAGATACGCAGTATTTT
CDR3aa: CASSGTVTSTDTQYF

v_gene: TRBV10-3
j_gene: TRBJ1-2
len: 15
d_gene: TRBD1
abundance: NA
CDR3nt: TGTGCCATCAGGGACCCGGGACAGGCTAACTATGGCTACACCTTC
CDR3aa: CAIRDPGQANYGYTF

v_gene: TRBV19
j_gene: TRBJ2-1
len: 17
d_gene: TRBD2
abundance: NA
CDR3nt: TGTGCCAGTAGTATAGTCGAGACTAGCGGGACATACAATGAGCAGTTCTTC
CDR3aa: CASSIVETSGTYNEQFF

v_gene: TRBV3-1
j_gene: TRBJ2-2
len: 20
d_gene: TRBD2
abundance: few
CDR3nt: TGTGCCAGCAGCCAAGTTACTATTGGGCTAGCGGTTACGAACACCGGGGAGCTGTTTTTT
CDR3aa: CASSQVTIGLAVTNTGELFF

v_gene: TRBV5-5
j_gene: TRBJ2-2
len: 15
d_gene: TRBD2
abundance: few
CDR3nt: TGTGCCAGCAGCTTGGGACTAGCGGGAGCCGGGGAGCTGTTTTTT
CDR3aa: CASSLGLAGAGELFF

v_gene: TRBV20-1
j_gene: TRBJ2-2
len: 15
d_gene: NA
abundance: many
CDR3nt: TGCAGTGCTAGAGACTCCAGCAGGGACACCGGGGAGCTGTTTTTT
CDR3aa: CSARDSSRDTGELFF

v_gene: TRBV2
j_gene: TRBJ1-5
len: 16
d_gene: NA
abundance: many
CDR3nt: TGTGCCAGTTCGTATCAGGGGCTGAGACAATATCAGCCCCAGCATTTT
CDR3aa: CASSYQGLRQYQPQHF

v_gene: TRBV29-1
j_gene: TRBJ2-7
len: 12
d_gene: NA
abundance: few
CDR3nt: TGCAGCGTTGCCCAGGCTGCCTACGAGCAGTACTTC
CDR3aa: CSVAQAAYEQYF

v_gene: TRBV3-1
j_gene: TRBJ1-4
len: 15
d_gene: TRBD1
abundance: few
CDR3nt: TGTGCCAGCAGCCTCCGTGGACAGGTCACTGAAAAACTGTTTTTT
CDR3aa: CASSLRGQVTEKLFF

v_gene: TRBV20-1
j_gene: TRBJ2-6
len: 15
d_gene: NA
abundance: few
CDR3nt: TGCAGTGCTAGAGTTCCTCTAGCTGGGGCCAACGTCCTGACTTTC
CDR3aa: CSARVPLAGANVLTF

v_gene: TRBV12-3/TRBV12-4
j_gene: TRBJ1-2
len: 17
d_gene: NA
abundance: many
CDR3nt: TGTGCCAGCAGTTTAGCGCTGGGGATGGCAACTAACTATGGCTACACCTTC
CDR3aa: CASSLALGMATNYGYTF

v_gene: TRBV3-1
j_gene: TRBJ1-1
len: 15
d_gene: NA
abundance: few
CDR3nt: TGTGCCAGCAGCCCCTGGAGAGGGGCTGGCACTGAAGCTTTCTTT
CDR3aa: CASSPWRGAGTEAFF

v_gene: TRBV11-2
j_gene: TRBJ2-1
len: 12
d_gene: NA
abundance: many
CDR3nt: TGTGCCAGCAGCTTAGAGGATGGTGAGCAGTTCTTC
CDR3aa: CASSLEDGEQFF

v_gene: TRBV19
j_gene: TRBJ2-2
len: 16
d_gene: TRBD1
abundance: once
CDR3nt: TGTGCCAGTATGGGGGGGACAGGGATCGGCACCGGGGAGCTGTTTTTT
CDR3aa: CASMGGTGIGTGELFF

v_gene: TRBV6-2/TRBV6-3
j_gene: TRBJ2-3
len: 15
d_gene: TRBD1
abundance: NA
CDR3nt: TGTGCCAGCAGGGCGGACAGGGGAAACACAGATACGCAGTATTTT
CDR3aa: CASRADRGNTDTQYF

v_gene: TRBV7-3
j_gene: TRBJ2-1
len: 17
d_gene: TRBD2
abundance: many
CDR3nt: TGTGCCAGCAGCCTCGATAGCGGGAGAAAGTCCTACAATGAGCAGTTCTTC
CDR3aa: CASSLDSGRKSYNEQFF

v_gene: TRBV20-1
j_gene: TRBJ2-5
len: 15
d_gene: TRBD2
abundance: many
CDR3nt: TGCAGTGCTCACCGGCCAGCGGGATCGGGAGAGACCCAGTACTTC
CDR3aa: CSAHRPAGSGETQYF

v_gene: TRBV27
j_gene: TRBJ2-5
len: 17
d_gene: TRBD2
abundance: NA
CDR3nt: TGTGCCAGCAGACGACTAGCGGGAGGGCCAAGGAGGGAGACCCAGTACTTC
CDR3aa: CASRRLAGGPRRETQYF

v_gene: TRBV10-2
j_gene: TRBJ1-2
len: 15
d_gene: NA
abundance: NA
CDR3nt: TGCGCCAGCAGTGAGTCGAGTATCGGGGGGTATGGCTACACCTTC
CDR3aa: CASSESSIGGYGYTF

v_gene: TRBV5-4
j_gene: TRBJ2-7
len: 16
d_gene: TRBD2
abundance: few
CDR3nt: TGTGCCAGCAGCCTTTGGACTAGCGGGATCTCCTACGAGCAGTACTTC
CDR3aa: CASSLWTSGISYEQYF

v_gene: TRBV12-3/TRBV12-4
j_gene: TRBJ2-7
len: 17
d_gene: TRBD1
abundance: once
CDR3nt: TGTGCCAGCAGTTTGGGAGCGGACAGGGCCTGGGCCTACGAGCAGTACTTC
CDR3aa: CASSLGADRAWAYEQYF

v_gene: TRBV12-3/TRBV12-4
j_gene: TRBJ2-3
len: 16
d_gene: TRBD2
abundance: many
CDR3nt: TGTGCCAGCAGACAATCGGGGACTAGCGTTGCAGATACGCAGTATTTT
CDR3aa: CASRQSGTSVADTQYF